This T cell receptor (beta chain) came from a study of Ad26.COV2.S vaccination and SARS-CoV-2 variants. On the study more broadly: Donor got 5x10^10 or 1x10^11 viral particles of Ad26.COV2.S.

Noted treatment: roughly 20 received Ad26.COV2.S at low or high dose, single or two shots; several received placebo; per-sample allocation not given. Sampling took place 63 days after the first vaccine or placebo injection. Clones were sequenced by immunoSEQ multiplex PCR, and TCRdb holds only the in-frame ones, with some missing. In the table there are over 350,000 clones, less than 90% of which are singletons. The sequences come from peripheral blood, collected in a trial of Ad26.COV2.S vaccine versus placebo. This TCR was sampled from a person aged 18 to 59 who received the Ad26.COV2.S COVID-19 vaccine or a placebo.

The CDR3 sequence: CAIPGQKYSGANVLTF. DNA of the CDR3: TGTGCCATCCCGGGACAGAAATACTCTGGGGCCAACGTCCTGACTTTC. The rearrangement links TRBV5-4 to TRBJ2-6; 7 bases map to TRBD1. The CDR3 consists of 16 residues. V was clipped by 9 bases and J by 0 bases; unmatched bases: 9. Germline CDR1 SGHNT, CDR2 YYREEE (reference sequence).